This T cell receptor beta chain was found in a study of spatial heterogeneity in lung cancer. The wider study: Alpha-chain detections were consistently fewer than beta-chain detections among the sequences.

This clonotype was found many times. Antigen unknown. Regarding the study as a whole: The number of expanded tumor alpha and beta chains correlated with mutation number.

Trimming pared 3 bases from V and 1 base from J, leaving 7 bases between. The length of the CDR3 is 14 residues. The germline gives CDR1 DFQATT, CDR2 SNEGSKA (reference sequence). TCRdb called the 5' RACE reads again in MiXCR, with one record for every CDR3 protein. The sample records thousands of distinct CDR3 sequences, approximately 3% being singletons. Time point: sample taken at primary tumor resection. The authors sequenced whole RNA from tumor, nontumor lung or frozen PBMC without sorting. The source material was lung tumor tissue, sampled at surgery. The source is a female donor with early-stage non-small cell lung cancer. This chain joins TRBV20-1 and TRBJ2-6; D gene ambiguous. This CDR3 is CSASSRSGANVLTF. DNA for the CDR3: TGCAGTGCTAGTAGTAGATCTGGGGCCAACGTCCTGACTTTC.